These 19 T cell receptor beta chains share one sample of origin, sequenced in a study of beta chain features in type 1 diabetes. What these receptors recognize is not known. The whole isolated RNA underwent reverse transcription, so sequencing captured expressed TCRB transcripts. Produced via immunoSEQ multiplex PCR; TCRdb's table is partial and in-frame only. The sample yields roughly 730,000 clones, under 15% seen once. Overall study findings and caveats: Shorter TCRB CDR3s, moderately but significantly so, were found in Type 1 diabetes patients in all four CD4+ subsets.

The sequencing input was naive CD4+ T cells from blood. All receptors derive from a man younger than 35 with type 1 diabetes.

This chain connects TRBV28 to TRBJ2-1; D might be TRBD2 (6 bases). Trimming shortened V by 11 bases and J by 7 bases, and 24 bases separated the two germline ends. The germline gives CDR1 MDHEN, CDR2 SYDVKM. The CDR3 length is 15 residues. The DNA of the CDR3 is TGTGCCGCCTCCGCGGGACTGATTGCGGGGAATGAGCAGTTCTTC. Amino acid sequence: CAASAGLIAGNEQFF.

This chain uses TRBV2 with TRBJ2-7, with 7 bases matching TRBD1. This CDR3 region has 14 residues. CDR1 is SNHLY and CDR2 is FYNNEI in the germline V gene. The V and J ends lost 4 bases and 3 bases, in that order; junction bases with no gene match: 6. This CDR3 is CASSVDRLSYEQYF. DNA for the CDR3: TGTGCCAGCAGTGTGGACAGGCTAAGCTACGAGCAGTACTTC. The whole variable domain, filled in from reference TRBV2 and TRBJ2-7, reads EPEVTQTPSHQVTQMGQEVILRCVPISNHLYFYWYRQILGQKVEFLVSFYNNEISEKSEIFDDQFSVERPDGSNFTLKIRSTKLEDSAMYFCASSVDRLSYEQYFGPGTRLTVT.

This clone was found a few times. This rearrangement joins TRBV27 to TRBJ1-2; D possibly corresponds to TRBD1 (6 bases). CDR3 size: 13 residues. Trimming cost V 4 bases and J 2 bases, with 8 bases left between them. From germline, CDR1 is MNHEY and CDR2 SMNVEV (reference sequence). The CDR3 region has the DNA TGTGCCAGCAGTTGGACAGCAAACTATGGCTACACCTTC. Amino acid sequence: CASSWTANYGYTF.

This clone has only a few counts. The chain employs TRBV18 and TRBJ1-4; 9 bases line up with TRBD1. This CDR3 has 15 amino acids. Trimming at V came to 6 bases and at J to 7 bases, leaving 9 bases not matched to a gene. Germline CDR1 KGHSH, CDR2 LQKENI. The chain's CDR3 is CASSPRTGVGEKLFF. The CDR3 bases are TGTGCCAGCTCTCCCCGGACAGGGGTGGGTGAAAAACTGTTTTTT.

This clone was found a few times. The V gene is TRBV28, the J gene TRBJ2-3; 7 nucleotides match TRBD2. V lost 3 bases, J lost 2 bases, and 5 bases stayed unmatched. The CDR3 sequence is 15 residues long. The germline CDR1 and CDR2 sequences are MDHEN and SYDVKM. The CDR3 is CASSLSRGFTDTQYF. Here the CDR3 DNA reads TGTGCCAGCAGTTTGTCGCGGGGGTTCACAGATACGCAGTATTTT.

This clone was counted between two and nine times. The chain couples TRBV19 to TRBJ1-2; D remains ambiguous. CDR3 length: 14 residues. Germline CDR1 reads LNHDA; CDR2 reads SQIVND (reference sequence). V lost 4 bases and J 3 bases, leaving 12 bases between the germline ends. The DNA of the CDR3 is TGTGCCAGTAGTAGAGCAACGGAGTACTATGGCTACACCTTC. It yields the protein CASSRATEYYGYTF.

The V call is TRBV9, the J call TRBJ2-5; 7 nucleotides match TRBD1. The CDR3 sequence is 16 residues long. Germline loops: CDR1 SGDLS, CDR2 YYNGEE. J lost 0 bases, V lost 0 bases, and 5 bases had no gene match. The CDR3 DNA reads TGTGCCAGCAGCGTAGCTCTGGGACAGAACCAAGAGACCCAGTACTTC. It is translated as CASSVALGQNQETQYF.

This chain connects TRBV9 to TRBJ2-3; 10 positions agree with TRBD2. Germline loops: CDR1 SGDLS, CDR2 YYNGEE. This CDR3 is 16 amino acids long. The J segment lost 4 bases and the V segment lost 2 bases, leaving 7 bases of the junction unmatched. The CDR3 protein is CASSVAPAGGPDTQYF. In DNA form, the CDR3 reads TGTGCCAGCAGCGTCGCCCCAGCGGGGGGGCCAGATACGCAGTATTTT. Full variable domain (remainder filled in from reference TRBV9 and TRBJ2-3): DSGVTQTPKHLITATGQRVTLRCSPRSGDLSVYWYQQSLDQGLQFLIQYYNGEERAKGNILERFSAQQFPDLHSELNLSSLELGDSALYFCASSVAPAGGPDTQYFGPGTRLTVL.

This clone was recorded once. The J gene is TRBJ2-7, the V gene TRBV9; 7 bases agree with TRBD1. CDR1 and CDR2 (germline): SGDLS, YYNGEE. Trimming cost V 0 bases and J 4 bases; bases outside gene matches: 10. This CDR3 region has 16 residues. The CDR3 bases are TGTGCCAGCAGCGTAGCGCCGACAGGGTTGACATACGAGCAGTACTTC. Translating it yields CASSVAPTGLTYEQYF.

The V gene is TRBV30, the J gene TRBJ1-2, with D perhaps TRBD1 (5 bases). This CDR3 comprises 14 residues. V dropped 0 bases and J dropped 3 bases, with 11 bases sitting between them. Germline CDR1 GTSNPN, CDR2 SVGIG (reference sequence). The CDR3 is CAWSVAFRDYGYTF. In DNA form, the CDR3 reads TGTGCCTGGAGTGTAGCCTTCAGGGACTATGGCTACACCTTC.

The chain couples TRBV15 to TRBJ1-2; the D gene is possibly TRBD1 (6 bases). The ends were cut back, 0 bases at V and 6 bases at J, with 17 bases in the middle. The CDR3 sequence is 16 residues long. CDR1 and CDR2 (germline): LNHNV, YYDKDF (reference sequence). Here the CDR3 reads CATSREGFVPGDGYTF. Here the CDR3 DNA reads TGTGCCACCAGCAGAGAGGGATTCGTACCAGGGGATGGCTACACCTTC.

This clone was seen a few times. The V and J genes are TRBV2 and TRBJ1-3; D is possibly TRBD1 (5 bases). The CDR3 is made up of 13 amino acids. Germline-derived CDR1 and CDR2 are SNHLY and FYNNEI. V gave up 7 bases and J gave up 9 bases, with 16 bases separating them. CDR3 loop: CASTLGTSSTIYF. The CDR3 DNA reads TGTGCCAGCACTCTAGGGACCTCCAGCACCATATATTTT.

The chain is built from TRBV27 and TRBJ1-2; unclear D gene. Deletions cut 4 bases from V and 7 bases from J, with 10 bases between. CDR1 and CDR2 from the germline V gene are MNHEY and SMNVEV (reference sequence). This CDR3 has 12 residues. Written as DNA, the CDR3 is TGTGCCAGCAGTTCTAAGGTTTCTGGCTACACCTTC. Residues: CASSSKVSGYTF.

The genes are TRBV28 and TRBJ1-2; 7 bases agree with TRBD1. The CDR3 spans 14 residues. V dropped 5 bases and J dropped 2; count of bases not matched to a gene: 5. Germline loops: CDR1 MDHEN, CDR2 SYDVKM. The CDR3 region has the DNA TGTGCCAGCAGTCTACTACAGGGGAACTATGGCTACACCTTC. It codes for CASSLLQGNYGYTF.

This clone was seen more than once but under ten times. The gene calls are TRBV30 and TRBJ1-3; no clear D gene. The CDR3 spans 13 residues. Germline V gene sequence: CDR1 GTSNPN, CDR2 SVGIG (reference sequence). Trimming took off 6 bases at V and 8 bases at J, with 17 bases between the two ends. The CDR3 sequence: CACGTLAGDTIYF. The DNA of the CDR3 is TGTGCCTGTGGTACCCTCGCTGGTGACACCATATATTTT.

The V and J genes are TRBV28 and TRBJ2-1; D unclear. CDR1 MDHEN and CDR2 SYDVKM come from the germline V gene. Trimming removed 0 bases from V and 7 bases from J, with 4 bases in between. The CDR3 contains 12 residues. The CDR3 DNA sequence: TGTGCCAGCAGTTTATGGGGGAATGAGCAGTTCTTC. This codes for CASSLWGNEQFF.

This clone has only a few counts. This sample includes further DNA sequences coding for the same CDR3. The DNA for the CDR3 is TGTGCCAGCACCAGCTCCTACGAGCAGTACTTC. This translates into CASTSSYEQYF. The chain recombines TRBV2 with TRBJ2-7; D gene unclear. The CDR3 extends over 11 amino acids. CDR1 SNHLY and CDR2 FYNNEI come from the germline V gene. Between the trimmed V and J ends, which lost 7 bases and 0 bases, there was a span of 4 bases.

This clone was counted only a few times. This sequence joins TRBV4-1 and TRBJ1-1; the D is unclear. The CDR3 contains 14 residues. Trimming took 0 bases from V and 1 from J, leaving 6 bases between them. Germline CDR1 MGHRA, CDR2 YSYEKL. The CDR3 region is CASSQELENTEAFF. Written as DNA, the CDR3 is TGCGCCAGCAGCCAAGAGTTGGAGAACACTGAAGCTTTCTTT.

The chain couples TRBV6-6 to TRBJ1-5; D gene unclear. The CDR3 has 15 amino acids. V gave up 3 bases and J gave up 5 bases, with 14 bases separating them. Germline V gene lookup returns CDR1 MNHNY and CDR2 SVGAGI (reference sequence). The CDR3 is CASSYDGNGYQPQHF. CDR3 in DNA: TGTGCCAGCAGTTATGACGGGAACGGGTATCAGCCCCAGCATTTT.